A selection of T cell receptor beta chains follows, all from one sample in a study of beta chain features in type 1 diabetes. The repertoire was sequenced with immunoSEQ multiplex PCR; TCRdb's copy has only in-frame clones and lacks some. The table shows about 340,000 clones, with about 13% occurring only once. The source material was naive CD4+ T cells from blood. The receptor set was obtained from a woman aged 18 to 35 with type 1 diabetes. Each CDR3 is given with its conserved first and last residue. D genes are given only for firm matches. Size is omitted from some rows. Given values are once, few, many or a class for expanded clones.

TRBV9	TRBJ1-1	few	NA	TGTGCCAGCAGCGTAGTGACAGGCATGAACACTGAAGCTTTCTTT	CASSVVTGMNTEAFF
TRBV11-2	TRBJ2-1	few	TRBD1	TGTGCCAGCAGCCCCGTCGGGGGACAGGGTACTGAGCAGTTCTTC	CASSPVGGQGTEQFF
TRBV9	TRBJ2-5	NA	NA	TGTGCCAGCAGCGTAGCTGAACGGCGGCAGCAAGAGACCCAGTACTTC	CASSVAERRQQETQYF
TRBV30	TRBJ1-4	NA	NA	TGTGCCTGGAGTGTGACCACGGGAGAAAAACTGTTTTTT	CAWSVTTGEKLFF
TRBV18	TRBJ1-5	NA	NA	TGTGCCAGCTCACCAAGCCTACAGGGTCAGCCCCAGCATTTT	CASSPSLQGQPQHF
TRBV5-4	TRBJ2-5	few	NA	TGTGCCAGCAGCTCCAACGACTGGTACCGACAAGAGACCCAGTACTTC	CASSSNDWYRQETQYF
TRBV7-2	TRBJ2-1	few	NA	TGTGCCAGCAGCTTAGACCCTCAGGCTAGCTTTCCATCCTACAATGAGCAGTTCTTC	CASSLDPQASFPSYNEQFF
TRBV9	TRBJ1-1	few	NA	TGTGCCAGCAGCACTCAGGGAAACACTGAAGCTTTCTTT	CASSTQGNTEAFF
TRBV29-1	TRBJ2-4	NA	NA	TGCAGCGTGACAGGGAGGTTAGCCAAAAACATTCAGTACTTC	CSVTGRLAKNIQYF
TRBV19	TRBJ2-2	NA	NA	TGTGCCAGTCTCCCGCGAGGGACCGGGGAGCTGTTTTTT	CASLPRGTGELFF
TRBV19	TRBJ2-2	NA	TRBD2	TGTGCCAGTAGTATGGCCCCCCTAGCGGGAGTTGGTACCGGGGAGCTGTTTTTT	CASSMAPLAGVGTGELFF
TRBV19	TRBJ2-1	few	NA	TGTGCCAGTAGTATAGTAACCAGCTCCTACAATGAGCAGTTCTTC	CASSIVTSSYNEQFF
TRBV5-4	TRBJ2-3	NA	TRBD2	TGTGCCAGCACCTACTCTAGCGGGAGTCACACAGATACGCAGTATTTT	CASTYSSGSHTDTQYF
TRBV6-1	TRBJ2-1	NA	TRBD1	TGTGCCAGCAGTGGGGCTCCGGGACAGGGGGACAATGAGCAGTTCTTC	CASSGAPGQGDNEQFF
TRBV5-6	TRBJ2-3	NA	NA	TGTGCCAGCAGCTTGTTTGGGGTCCGGGGAGATACGCAGTATTTT	CASSLFGVRGDTQYF
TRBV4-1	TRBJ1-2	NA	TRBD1	TGCGCCAGCAGCCAAGATAGACAGGGAGTCTATGGCTACACCTTC	CASSQDRQGVYGYTF
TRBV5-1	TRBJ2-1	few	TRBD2	TGCGCCAGCAGCCCGGGGGGAGCAGACGCAAGACCACGCTACAATGAGCAGTTCTTC	CASSPGGADARPRYNEQFF
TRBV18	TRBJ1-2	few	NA	TGTGCCAGCTCACCGACGGGGGATGGCTACACCTTC	CASSPTGDGYTF
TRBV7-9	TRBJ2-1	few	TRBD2	TGTGCCATCCGCCGGACTAGCGGGATTTACAATGAGCAGTTCTTC	CAIRRTSGIYNEQFF
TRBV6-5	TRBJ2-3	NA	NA	TGTGCCAGCAGTTACTCGTTCCTAGCAACAGATACGCAGTATTTT	CASSYSFLATDTQYF
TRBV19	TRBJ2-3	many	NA	TGTGCCAGTACACCCGGAACCAGGGGCGCAGATACGCAGTATTTT	CASTPGTRGADTQYF
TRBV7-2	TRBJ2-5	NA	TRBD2	TGTGCCAGCAGCTATAGAGCGGCTAGCGGGATGGAGACCCAGTACTTC	CASSYRAASGMETQYF
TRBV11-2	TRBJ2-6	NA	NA	TGTGCCAGCAGCTTACGCGGCTCTGGGGCCAACGTCCTGACTTTC	CASSLRGSGANVLTF
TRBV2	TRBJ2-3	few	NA	TGTGCCAGCAGTGAAAGGACTAGCACAGATACGCAGTATTTT	CASSERTSTDTQYF
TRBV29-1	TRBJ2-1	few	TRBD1	TGCAGCGGCAGAACAGGGGGCTCCCACAATGAGCAGTTCTTC	CSGRTGGSHNEQFF